The 27 T cell receptor beta chains reported below all come from one sample, sequenced in a study of spatial heterogeneity in lung cancer. A single record per CDR3 protein comes from TCRdb applying MiXCR to the 5' RACE reads. Of some 32,000 distinct CDR3 sequences listed, about 9.4% are singletons. Time point of the sample: blood at routine non-recurrence follow-up after resection. The input for sequencing was PBMCs, taken at follow-up. Receptor source: a female donor with early-stage non-small cell lung cancer.

This clonotype was observed at least ten times. The chain uses TRBV29-1 and TRBJ1-1; unclear D gene. Germline V CDR1 and CDR2: SQVTM, ANQGSEA. Trimming removed 1 base from V and 2 bases from J, with 5 bases in between. The CDR3 is 12 residues long. This chain's CDR3 is CSVEGLNTEAFF. CDR3 DNA: TGCAGCGTTGAAGGATTAAACACTGAAGCTTTCTTT.

This clonotype has at least ten counts. The chain recombines TRBV18 with TRBJ1-5; D is unresolved. V dropped 5 bases and J dropped 3 bases, with 11 bases sitting between them. The CDR3 consists of 14 residues. Germline CDR1 reads KGHSH; CDR2 reads LQKENI. CDR3 DNA sequence: TGTGCCAGCTCATCTGACATTTCCAATCAGCCCCAGCATTTT. It codes for CASSSDISNQPQHF.

This clonotype was found a few times. The chain has TRBV28 and TRBJ2-7; 7 nucleotides match TRBD1. The germline gives CDR1 MDHEN, CDR2 SYDVKM. V was clipped by 4 bases and J by 6 bases; unmatched bases: 12. CDR3 length: 15 amino acids. CDR3 nucleotide sequence: TGTGCCAGCAGTTCATCCCGAACGACAGGGTTCGAGCAGTACTTC. Amino acids: CASSSSRTTGFEQYF.

The chain couples TRBV13 to TRBJ1-1; D is undetermined. Trimming pared 1 base from V and 4 bases from J, leaving 25 bases between. The CDR3 runs 19 residues. In germline, CDR1 is PRHDT, CDR2 FYEKMQ (reference sequence). CDR3 protein: CASSLESSLLTEGGTEAFF. CDR3 bases: TGTGCCAGCAGCTTAGAGTCCTCTTTACTGACTGAGGGAGGCACTGAAGCTTTCTTT.

This clonotype was observed at least ten times. This chain connects TRBV14 to TRBJ1-2, with no clear D. CDR3 length: 13 residues. The germline CDR1 and CDR2 sequences are SGHDN and FVKESK. Deletions cut 4 bases from V and 4 bases from J, with 10 bases between. The CDR3 coding sequence is TGTGCCAGCAGCCTCGTGGGAACCTATGGCTACACCTTC. Translation: CASSLVGTYGYTF.

This clonotype was counted ten times or more. This chain links TRBV15 with TRBJ2-3; the match to TRBD2 covers 8 bases. This CDR3 has 14 amino acids. Germline-derived CDR1 and CDR2 are LNHNV and YYDKDF (reference sequence). The ends lost 10 bases at V and 6 bases at J; junction bases unmatched: 12. CDR3 residues: CAIPGGEHTDTQYF. The CDR3, as DNA: TGTGCCATCCCCGGGGGGGAGCATACTGATACGCAGTATTTT.

The rearrangement uses TRBV7-2 and TRBJ2-3; tentative D call: TRBD2 (6 bases). Trimming removed 5 bases from V and 0 bases from J, with 18 bases in between. The germline V gene has CDR1 SGHTA and CDR2 FQGNSA. The CDR3 runs 17 residues. The CDR3 nucleotides read TGTGCCAGCAGCCCACCCTGGCGGGATACTAGCACAGATACGCAGTATTTT. It specifies CASSPPWRDTSTDTQYF.

As to this clonotype: The limits of the CDR3 on the DNA are not certain, so only TCRdb's listed CDR3 is given. The chain joins TRBV12-3 or TRBV12-4 to TRBJ2-7. Both ends counted, the CDR3 spans 14 residues. CDR3 loop: CASSFGSGSYEQYF.

This clonotype was counted only a few times. The J gene is TRBJ2-7, the V gene TRBV5-1, with D tentatively TRBD1 (5 bases). Per the germline V gene, CDR1 is SGHRS and CDR2 is YFSETQ. CDR3 size: 14 residues. Between the trimmed V and J ends, which lost 4 bases and 2 bases, there was a span of 13 bases. CDR3 sequence (DNA): TGCGCCAGCAGCACGGACATTCTCGCCTACGAGCAGTACTTC. Its translation is CASSTDILAYEQYF.

At least ten counts were recorded for this clonotype. The chain carries TRBV9 and TRBJ2-1, with 9 positions matching TRBD2. This CDR3 comprises 14 residues. CDR1 SGDLS and CDR2 YYNGEE come from the germline V gene. V dropped 0 bases and J dropped 8; count of bases not matched to a gene: 3. In nucleotides, the CDR3 is TGTGCCAGCAGCGTAGCTAGCGGGGCCTATGAGCAGTTCTTC. Translation gives CASSVASGAYEQFF.

This clonotype showed up just a few times. The CDR3 end shows no conserved phenylalanine or tryptophan, and so a read error is likely. The rearrangement links TRBV6-9 to TRBJ2-3; D is perhaps TRBD2 (5 bases). Germline-derived CDR1 and CDR2 are MNHGY and SVAAGI. V shed 5 bases and J shed 2 bases, with 20 bases lying between them. The CDR3 is made up of 17 amino acids. The CDR3 bases are TGTGCCAGCAGTCCCCCCGGACTCGAGCCATCCACAGATACGCAGTATTCT. Protein product: CASSPPGLEPSTDTQYS.

This sequence joins TRBV5-1 and TRBJ2-7; D is possibly TRBD1 (6 bases). Germline CDR1 and CDR2: SGHRS and YFSETQ. Trimming cost V 0 bases and J 3 bases, with 13 bases left between them. The CDR3 covers 15 residues. The DNA of the CDR3 is TGCGCCAGCAGCTTGGCCACAGGGCCTTTCTACGAGCAGTACTTC. As protein: CASSLATGPFYEQYF.

V is TRBV7-4 and J is TRBJ2-7, with D perhaps TRBD1 or TRBD2 (5 bases each). This CDR3 region has 15 residues. V was trimmed by 5 bases and J by 5 bases, leaving 19 bases between them. Germline CDR1 reads SGHVT; CDR2 reads SQSDAQ. Written as DNA, the CDR3 is TGTGCCAGCAGCCCCGGATCAGGGAGCACCCACGAGCAGTACTTC. Its translation is CASSPGSGSTHEQYF.

This clonotype was seen repeatedly, ten times or more. V and J are TRBV20-1 and TRBJ2-3, with 15 bases aligning to TRBD2. CDR1 and CDR2 from the germline V gene are DFQATT and SNEGSKA (reference sequence). The CDR3 is 17 residues long. J gave up 0 bases and V 6 bases, and 7 bases lay outside the gene matches. The CDR3 DNA reads TGCAGTGCCCCTGGGACTAGCGGGGGGTCTAGCACAGATACGCAGTATTTT. Amino acids: CSAPGTSGGSSTDTQYF.

There are a few counts of this clonotype. The CDR3 protein is CASSSGLYYGYTF. CDR3 sequence (DNA): TGTGCCAGCAGTTCAGGGCTGTACTATGGCTACACCTTC. The chain uses TRBV12-3 or TRBV12-4 and TRBJ1-2; tentative D call: TRBD1 (5 bases). V was clipped by 4 bases and J by 3 bases, with 9 bases between them. The CDR3 has 13 amino acids.

The rearrangement uses TRBV12-3 or TRBV12-4 and TRBJ1-1, with TRBD1 as a possible D gene (6 bases). The CDR3 totals 13 residues. V was shortened by 8 bases and J by 6 bases, with 16 bases between the two germline ends. CDR3 sequence reads: CASATTGIAEAFF. DNA for the CDR3: TGTGCCAGCGCGACCACAGGGATCGCTGAAGCTTTCTTT.

This clonotype was found many times. The chain has TRBV19 and TRBJ1-1; the D gene is possibly TRBD1 (5 bases). The CDR3 has 16 residues. Germline loops: CDR1 LNHDA, CDR2 SQIVND (reference sequence). V was clipped by 6 bases and J by 0 bases, with 17 bases between them. CDR3 in amino acids: CASSMWGVKMNTEAFF. The CDR3 nucleotides read TGTGCCAGTAGCATGTGGGGGGTCAAGATGAACACTGAAGCTTTCTTT. The whole variable domain, filled in from reference TRBV19 and TRBJ1-1, reads DGGITQSPKYLFRKEGQNVTLSCEQNLNHDAMYWYRQDPGQGLRLIYYSQIVNDFQKGDIAEGYSVSREKKESFPLTVTSAQKNPTAFYLCASSMWGVKMNTEAFFGQGTRLTVV.

This clonotype was picked up many times. This sequence joins TRBV3-1 and TRBJ2-3; D not resolved. The length of the CDR3 is 15 residues. V was shortened by 2 bases and J by 2 bases, with 11 bases between the two germline ends. Germline assignment: CDR1 LGHDT and CDR2 YNNKEL (reference sequence). CDR3 nucleotide sequence: TGTGCCAGCAGCCAAAAAGTCCTCACCACAGATACGCAGTATTTT. It codes for CASSQKVLTTDTQYF.

The table lists this clonotype with a few counts. J is TRBJ2-1 and V is TRBV29-1; no clear D. In germline, CDR1 is SQVTM, CDR2 ANQGSEA. Trimming stripped 3 bases from V and 0 bases from J, with 12 bases between. The CDR3 has 15 residues. The CDR3 spells CSVDRLSNSYNEQFF. CDR3 DNA sequence: TGCAGCGTTGATCGGTTATCCAACTCCTACAATGAGCAGTTCTTC.

This clonotype came up a few times. The chain uses TRBV15 and TRBJ2-7, with TRBD1 identical over 8 bases. The CDR3 consists of 14 residues. Germline V gene data show CDR1 as LNHNV and CDR2 as YYDKDF (reference sequence). The junction had 2 bases not matched to a gene; V was cut back by 4 bases and J by 0 bases. The CDR3 reads CATSTTGGSYEQYF. The CDR3 DNA is TGTGCCACCAGCACAACAGGGGGCTCCTACGAGCAGTACTTC.

The V gene is TRBV11-2, the J gene TRBJ2-5; 7 nucleotides match TRBD2. The CDR3 covers 15 residues. V shed 5 bases and J 6 bases; nucleotides not matched to a gene: 12. Germline V gives CDR1 SGHAT, CDR2 FQNNGV. The CDR3 DNA is TGTGCCAGCAGCCCCCCCGGAACTAGCGCTCAGACCCAGTACTTC. Protein sequence: CASSPPGTSAQTQYF. Looking up the rest from reference TRBV11-2 and TRBJ2-5 gives the full variable domain: EAGVAQSPRYKIIEKRQSVAFWCNPISGHATLYWYQQILGQGPKLLIQFQNNGVVDDSQLPKDRFSAERLKGVDSTLKIQPAKLEDSAVYLCASSPPGTSAQTQYFGPGTRLLVL.

This clonotype showed up many times. The chain recombines TRBV18 with TRBJ1-1; no definite D call. Germline V gives CDR1 KGHSH, CDR2 LQKENI. Deletions cut 2 bases from V and 1 base from J, with 8 bases between. This CDR3 has 14 amino acids. CDR3 in DNA: TGTGCCAGCTCACCAAGCTTCGGGAACACTGAAGCTTTCTTT. This gives the protein CASSPSFGNTEAFF.

This clonotype is categorized as medium-sized. This chain joins TRBV27 and TRBJ2-7; maybe TRBD2 (6 bases). V lost 9 bases to trimming and J lost 5 bases, with 20 bases between them. The germline gives CDR1 MNHEY, CDR2 SMNVEV (reference sequence). The CDR3 contains 14 residues. DNA for the CDR3: TGTGCCAGTTCCTCCGAGGGACTTGAGGACGAGCAGTACTTC. Amino acids: CASSSEGLEDEQYF.

This clonotype was recorded many times. This chain joins TRBV19 and TRBJ2-1; 8 bases map to TRBD1. The V segment lost 6 bases and the J segment 5 bases; nucleotides outside the gene matches: 12. CDR1 and CDR2 (germline): LNHDA, SQIVND (reference sequence). This CDR3 spans 16 amino acids. The CDR3 DNA reads as TGTGCCAGTAGCCCGGTCGGGACAGGTCGAAACAATGAGCAGTTCTTC. It is translated as CASSPVGTGRNNEQFF.

This clonotype was counted at least ten times. This rearrangement joins TRBV7-8 to TRBJ1-5; D is unresolved. There are 14 residues in the CDR3. Deletions cut 1 base from V and 3 bases from J, with 7 bases between. Germline V gene lookup returns CDR1 SGHVS and CDR2 FQNEAQ. The CDR3 region is CASSLGAPNQPQHF. The CDR3 coding sequence is TGTGCCAGCAGCTTAGGGGCCCCCAATCAGCCCCAGCATTTT.

There are a few counts of this clonotype. The chain couples TRBV6-1 to TRBJ2-7; a possible D gene is TRBD1 (6 bases). The V and J ends lost 2 bases and 3 bases respectively, with 11 bases between them. This CDR3 spans 14 amino acids. Germline assignment: CDR1 MNHNS and CDR2 SASEGT. The CDR3 region is CASSERPGVYEQYF. The CDR3 DNA reads TGTGCCAGCAGTGAAAGGCCAGGGGTCTACGAGCAGTACTTC.

The table lists this clonotype with many counts. Written as DNA, the CDR3 is TGCGCCAGCAGCCAAGGAGGGACCCCTACCTACAATGAGCAGTTCTTC. This translates into CASSQGGTPTYNEQFF. V gene TRBV4-3 combines with J gene TRBJ2-1; D tentatively reads TRBD1 or TRBD2 (5 bases each). V was cut by 1 base and J by 2 bases, with 12 bases left in between. The CDR3 is made up of 16 amino acids. Germline V lookup: CDR1 LGHNA, CDR2 YSLEER.